The 20 T cell receptor beta chains in this list originate from one sample, sequenced in a study of post-analysis software for immune sequencing data. Their antigens remain unidentified. Included in the TCR beta cDNA libraries were unique molecular identifiers. Each CDR3 protein gets one entry after TCRdb re-called the PCR reads with MiXCR. The sample lists around 440,000 distinct CDR3 sequences; under 55% were seen once. Findings of the study overall: Comparison of patients with controls showed 4 to 6 TRBV segments more frequent in patients, TRBV5-6, TRBV5-1 and TRBV20-1 among them.

Sample: blood. These receptors were collected from a girl aged 10 to 17 with multiple sclerosis.

The chain joins TRBV20-1 to TRBJ1-2; TRBD1 matches 9 bases. J gave up 8 bases and V 6 bases, and 7 bases lay outside the gene matches. This CDR3 has 12 amino acids. Germline CDR1 and CDR2: DFQATT and SNEGSKA (reference sequence). The CDR3 bases are TGCAGTGCCTCAGGACAGGGGAACGGCTACACCTTC. It codes for CSASGQGNGYTF.

This clonotype appeared a few times. The rearrangement uses TRBV6-5 and TRBJ2-7; D is undetermined. V lost 4 bases and J 0 bases, leaving 13 bases between the germline ends. The V gene's germline CDR1 is MNHEY and CDR2 SVGAGI. The CDR3 covers 15 residues. The CDR3: CASSLSNSLSYEQYF. In DNA form, the CDR3 reads TGTGCCAGCAGTTTATCAAACTCACTCTCCTACGAGCAGTACTTC.

This clonotype was found once. V usage is TRBV5-1 and J usage is TRBJ2-3, with D possibly being TRBD2 (6 bases). V was pared by 4 bases and J by 2 bases, with 14 bases between. The CDR3 has 15 amino acids. Per the germline V gene, CDR1 is SGHRS and CDR2 is YFSETQ. The CDR3 region has the DNA TGCGCCAGCAGCACCGGGACTGTCGACACAGATACGCAGTATTTT. Translating gives CASSTGTVDTDTQYF. Looking up the rest from reference TRBV5-1 and TRBJ2-3 gives the full variable domain: KAGVTQTPRYLIKTRGQQVTLSCSPISGHRSVSWYQQTPGQGLQFLFEYFSETQRNKGNFPGRFSGRQFSNSRSEMNVSTLELGDSALYLCASSTGTVDTDTQYFGPGTRLTVL.

This clonotype appeared a single time. This chain connects TRBV15 to TRBJ1-5, with unresolved D. CDR3 length equals 17 residues. The germline V and J ends were trimmed by 11 bases and 0 bases, with 23 bases remaining between them. CDR1 is LNHNV and CDR2 is YYDKDF in the germline V gene (reference sequence). CDR3 nucleotide sequence: TGTGCCGCCGAGGGAGTACCGACCGAATATAGCAATCAGCCCCAGCATTTT. Translating it yields CAAEGVPTEYSNQPQHF.

Only a few counts were recorded for this clonotype. The CDR3 region is CSAVDNYGYTF. The CDR3 nucleotides are TGCAGTGCTGTGGACAACTATGGCTACACCTTC. J is TRBJ1-2 and V is TRBV20-1; D is uncertain. The CDR3 sequence is 11 residues long. Germline assignment: CDR1 DFQATT and CDR2 SNEGSKA (reference sequence). V lost 5 bases and J lost 2, with 6 bases in between.

This clonotype was seen more than once but under ten times. This chain connects TRBV6-5 to TRBJ2-3, with D perhaps TRBD2 (6 bases). The length of the CDR3 is 15 residues. Trimming cost V 4 bases and J 1 base, with 12 bases left between them. Germline assignment: CDR1 MNHEY and CDR2 SVGAGI. The CDR3 reads CASSSPGERTDTQYF. The CDR3 bases are TGTGCCAGCAGTTCCCCGGGGGAACGCACAGATACGCAGTATTTT.

This chain links TRBV5-1 with TRBJ2-5; perhaps D is TRBD1 or TRBD2 (5 bases each). V lost 3 bases and J 4 bases, leaving 13 bases between the germline ends. Germline lookup yields CDR1 SGHRS and CDR2 YFSETQ. The CDR3 has 14 residues. For the CDR3, the DNA is TGCGCCAGCAGCTGGTTGGGGGAAGGAGAGACCCAGTACTTC. This translates into CASSWLGEGETQYF.

The rearrangement uses TRBV4-1 and TRBJ2-7; D unresolved. CDR3 length: 17 residues. Germline CDR1 is MGHRA and CDR2 is YSYEKL. The ends were cut back, 0 bases at V and 3 bases at J, with 18 bases in the middle. CDR3 DNA sequence: TGCGCCAGCAGCCAAGATCTCCAGGACCCTACCTACTACGAGCAGTACTTC. This translates into CASSQDLQDPTYYEQYF.

The chain joins TRBV5-5 to TRBJ2-5, with 8 bases lining up with TRBD2. The end of the DNA is better explained by TRBJ2-7, so the J call may be wrong. Germline values: CDR1 SGHKS, CDR2 YYEKEE (reference sequence). The CDR3 consists of 15 residues. The CDR3 here is CASSWGAGGAYEQYF. CDR3 sequence (DNA): TGTGCCAGCAGCTGGGGTGCGGGAGGAGCCTACGAGCAGTACTTC.

This clonotype has more than one count but fewer than ten. This rearrangement joins TRBV20-1 to TRBJ2-1, with D hard to call. Trimming cost V 1 base and J 6 bases, with 10 bases left between them. The CDR3 runs to 13 residues. The V gene's germline CDR1 is DFQATT and CDR2 SNEGSKA (reference sequence). The CDR3 is CSARGQTFNEQFF. CDR3 nucleotides: TGCAGTGCTAGAGGGCAGACCTTCAATGAGCAGTTCTTC.

V gene TRBV28 combines with J gene TRBJ2-1, with TRBD1 matching over 9 bases. Germline CDR1 is MDHEN and CDR2 is SYDVKM. CDR3 length: 17 amino acids. Trimming at V came to 6 bases and at J to 5 bases, leaving 14 bases not matched to a gene. CDR3 in DNA: TGTGCCAGCAGGGGTTATGGGACCGGGACAGGGAACAATGAGCAGTTCTTC. Its translation is CASRGYGTGTGNNEQFF.

This clonotype has only a few counts. This chain links TRBV10-3 with TRBJ1-2; D not certain. Germline loops: CDR1 ENHRY, CDR2 SYGVKD. The CDR3 totals 13 residues. The V end was cut by 3 bases, the J end by 1 base, with 6 bases between. The CDR3 DNA follows: TGTGCCATCAGTGATATACTTAACTATGGCTACACCTTC. This encodes CAISDILNYGYTF.

This chain uses TRBV2 with TRBJ1-5; 8 bases match TRBD1. The junction had 5 bases not matched to a gene; V was cut back by 4 bases and J by 3 bases. Per germline, CDR1 SNHLY and CDR2 FYNNEI. The CDR3 runs to 15 residues. CDR3: CASSGTGRTNQPQHF. The CDR3 DNA follows: TGTGCCAGCAGTGGGACAGGGCGGACCAATCAGCCCCAGCATTTT.

Worth noting for this clonotype: One end of the junction is discordant with germline, which a read error may explain. The chain is built from TRBV7-9 and TRBJ1-2; no clear D gene. CDR1 is SEHNR and CDR2 is FQNEAQ in the germline V gene (reference sequence). The CDR3 consists of 16 residues. The chain's CDR3 is CASSLGMEGGLYGYTF. As DNA, the CDR3 is TGTGCCAGCAGTTTAGGGATGGAGGGCGGTCTCTATGGCTACACCTTC.

This clonotype occurred a few times. The chain links TRBV7-9 to TRBJ2-3; 9 nucleotides line up with TRBD2. This CDR3 comprises 15 residues. V shed 5 bases and J 2 bases; nucleotides not matched to a gene: 5. Germline V CDR1 and CDR2: SEHNR, FQNEAQ (reference sequence). The CDR3 region has the DNA TGTGCCAGCAGCCTATGGACTAGCGACACAGATACGCAGTATTTT. It yields the protein CASSLWTSDTDTQYF.

The chain is built from TRBV7-2 and TRBJ2-1, with 13 bases fitting TRBD2. CDR1 is SGHTA and CDR2 is FQGNSA in the germline V gene. V trimming: 3 bases; J trimming: 7 bases; junction bases outside the gene matches: 9. CDR3 length equals 17 residues. The CDR3 protein is CASSFPPGLAGFNEQFF. The CDR3 region has the DNA TGTGCCAGCAGCTTCCCTCCGGGACTAGCGGGATTTAATGAGCAGTTCTTC. Using reference TRBV7-2 and TRBJ2-1 for the parts outside the CDR3, the full variable domain is GAGVSQSPSNKVTEKGKDVELRCDPISGHTALYWYRQSLGQGLEFLIYFQGNSAPDKSGLPSDRFSAERTGGSVSTLTIQRTQQEDSAVYLCASSFPPGLAGFNEQFFGPGTRLTVL.

The chain joins TRBV7-8 to TRBJ1-2, with D perhaps matching TRBD1 (5 bases). In germline, CDR1 is SGHVS, CDR2 FQNEAQ. There are 17 residues in the CDR3. V lost 4 bases, J lost 4 bases, and 22 bases lay in between. The CDR3 region is CASSSTKTGVSLYGYTF. DNA for the CDR3: TGTGCCAGCAGCTCGACAAAAACAGGAGTCTCCCTCTATGGCTACACCTTC.

To note about this clonotype: The germline gene is not matched at one end of the junction; a read error may be the cause. The CDR3 reads CSAEGLANTGELFF. The CDR3 DNA reads TGCAGTGCAGAGGGACTAGCGAACACCGGGGAGCTGTTCTTC. The rearrangement links TRBV20-1 to TRBJ2-1; 10 bases fit TRBD2. The CDR3 spans 14 residues. Germline values: CDR1 DFQATT, CDR2 SNEGSKA (reference sequence).

The V call is TRBV3-1, the J call TRBJ2-1; tentative D call: TRBD2 (5 bases). Germline V gives CDR1 LGHDT, CDR2 YNNKEL (reference sequence). The CDR3 has 12 amino acids. Trimming removed 4 bases at V and 11 bases at J, with 12 bases between. For the CDR3, the DNA is TGTGCCAGCAGCCCCCCGGCGGGCCAGCAGTTCTTC. Translation: CASSPPAGQQFF.

This clonotype was seen only once. The chain joins TRBV11-2 to TRBJ2-5, with D perhaps being TRBD1 or TRBD2 (6 bases each). CDR1 and CDR2 (germline): SGHAT, FQNNGV. Trimming stripped 5 bases from V and 5 bases from J, with 18 bases between. The CDR3 is 15 amino acids. The CDR3 region has the DNA TGTGCCAGCAGCCCGAGTATGGGGGGCTGGGAGACCCAGTACTTC. It yields the protein CASSPSMGGWETQYF.